This TCR beta chain was identified in a study of T-cell memory formation after mild COVID-19. This clonotype has only a few counts. TCRdb processed the 5' RACE reads anew with MiXCR; each CDR3 protein has one entry. The sample lists about 560,000 distinct CDR3 sequences, roughly 22% occurring once. CDR1 and CDR2 (germline): ENHRY, SYGVKD. The CDR3 extends over 11 amino acids. The V and J ends lost 4 bases and 4 bases respectively, with 4 bases between them. The TCR originated in an adult woman who had mild COVID-19 (a few samples of this study predate the infection). Cell type and time point are not known. The chain employs TRBV10-3 and TRBJ1-2; D gene uncertain. Sequenced: PBMCs or a T cell subset sorted from them (not recorded which). In DNA form, the CDR3 reads TGTGCCATCAGTGGGGCCTATGGCTACACCTTC. Translating it yields CAISGAYGYTF.